The 4 T cell receptor beta chains in this list originate from one sample, sequenced in a study of cytomegalovirus exposure and HLA in healthy donors. PCR amplification relied on 60 Vbeta primers (plus 13 Jbeta primers). Clones were sequenced by immunoSEQ multiplex PCR, and TCRdb holds only the in-frame ones, with some missing. The top ten clones hold under 7.5% of a sample with approximately 150,000 clones, 55% to 70% of them seen once. The sequenced sample consisted of PBMCs. Receptors originate from a woman between 55 and 75 years old in good health and CMV-seropositive.

This clone showed up just once. J is TRBJ2-5 and V is TRBV5-6; 12 bases are shared with TRBD2. The CDR3 totals 15 residues. V shed 0 bases, J shed 7 bases, and the junction held 4 bases outside the gene matches. Germline V lookup: CDR1 SGHDT, CDR2 YYEEEE. CDR3 in DNA: TGTGCCAGCAGCTTGGGACTAGCGGGAGATGTGACCCAGTACTTC. This codes for CASSLGLAGDVTQYF. The full variable domain, with the rest looked up from reference TRBV5-6 and TRBJ2-5, is DAGVTQSPTHLIKTRGQQVTLRCSPKSGHDTVSWYQQALGQGPQFIFQYYEEEERQRGNFPDRFSGHQFPNYSSELNVNALLLGDSALYLCASSLGLAGDVTQYFGPGTRLLVL.

This clone occurred a few times. The chain carries TRBV11-2 and TRBJ2-5, with 10 bases aligning to TRBD1. V shed 5 bases and J 5 bases; nucleotides not matched to a gene: 8. Germline assignment: CDR1 SGHAT and CDR2 FQNNGV. The CDR3 loop spans 15 amino acids. In DNA, the CDR3 is TGTGCCAGCAGCACCGGGACAGGGGACGGGGAGACCCAGTACTTC. It yields the protein CASSTGTGDGETQYF.

There are a few counts of this clone. This chain links TRBV18 with TRBJ2-7; 8 bases match TRBD1. This CDR3 is 15 amino acids long. V was pared by 6 bases and J by 2 bases, with 9 bases of the junction left unmatched. Per the germline V gene, CDR1 is KGHSH and CDR2 is LQKENI. CDR3 residues: CASSRDRQGAYEQYF. The CDR3 bases are TGTGCCAGCTCGCGGGACAGGCAGGGGGCCTACGAGCAGTACTTC.

The chain uses TRBV7-2 and TRBJ1-1, with a possible D match to TRBD1 (5 bases). From germline, CDR1 is SGHTA and CDR2 FQGNSA. The germline V and J ends were trimmed by 4 bases and 0 bases, with 12 bases remaining between them. The CDR3 is 15 residues long. CDR3 sequence reads: CASSSGQGLNTEAFF. The CDR3 coding sequence is TGTGCCAGCAGCTCTGGTCAGGGTCTGAACACTGAAGCTTTCTTT.